Listed below are T cell receptor beta chains from one sample, sequenced in a study of T cells after yellow fever vaccination. TCRdb recomputed calls from the 5' RACE reads with MiXCR, one row per CDR3 protein. The data contain some 320,000 distinct CDR3 sequences, less than 9.5% of them singletons. Here the sequenced sample was CD4+ T cells sorted from PBMCs, taken 5 days after the yellow fever booster vaccination. These receptors originate from a man aged 18 to 30 who received the YFV17D yellow fever vaccine. CDR3s include the opening cysteine and the closing phenylalanine or tryptophan. A D gene is named only where the DNA matches it firmly. Clone size, where shown, is once, few, many, or a class for clones that have expanded.

v_gene	j_gene	abundance	d_gene	CDR3nt	CDR3aa
TRBV12-3/TRBV12-4	TRBJ2-3	many	TRBD2	TGTGCCAGCAGGGTACTAGCGGGGGGGCCGGTAGATACGCAGTATTTT	CASRVLAGGPVDTQYF
TRBV5-4	TRBJ1-5	-	-	TGTGCCAGCAGCCAGGCAGGGGCCGGGGGCAATCAGCCCCAGCATTTT	CASSQAGAGGNQPQHF
TRBV27	TRBJ2-3	-	TRBD2	TGTGCCAGCAGTTTTTGGCGCGGGGGTGCAGATACGCAGTATTTT	CASSFWRGGADTQYF
TRBV24-1	TRBJ2-5	-	-	TGTGCCAACCTTCCGGGGCAAGAGACCCAGTACTTC	CANLPGQETQYF
TRBV20-1	TRBJ2-1	-	TRBD2	TGCAGTGTTAGCGGGGGCTACAATGAGCAGTTCTTC	CSVSGGYNEQFF
TRBV15	TRBJ2-1	-	TRBD2	TGTGCCACCAGCAGACCCCTAATGGGAGGGAAGGGACTCAATGAGCAGTTCTTC	CATSRPLMGGKGLNEQFF
TRBV15	TRBJ2-3	-	-	TGTGCCACCAGCTTCGACGGACACCCCACAGATACGCAGTATTTT	CATSFDGHPTDTQYF
TRBV11-1	TRBJ2-1	-	TRBD1	TGTGCCAGCACCCGGACAGGGGGCTTTTACAATGAGCAGTTCTTC	CASTRTGGFYNEQFF
TRBV10-3	TRBJ2-7	few	TRBD1	TGTGCCATCAGCGAGGGCCGGGACAGGGGACGTGAGCAGTACTTC	CAISEGRDRGREQYF
TRBV24-1	TRBJ1-1	-	-	TGTGCCACCAGTGAGCCGTCCCGAACAGCCCAGCGAGCTTTCTTT	CATSEPSRTAQRAFF
TRBV12-3/TRBV12-4	TRBJ2-2	few	TRBD2	TGTGCCAGCAGAAATAGCGGGGGGGGATTCGGGACCGGGGAGCTGTTTTTT	CASRNSGGGFGTGELFF
TRBV10-3	TRBJ1-2	few	-	TGTGCCATCAGTGAGCCACCGGATCCCGGAGTCTATGGCTACACCTTC	CAISEPPDPGVYGYTF
TRBV30	TRBJ2-1	-	-	TGTGCCTGGAGTGTACGGGGGGCCACGTTCAACGAGCAGTTCTTC	CAWSVRGATFNEQFF
TRBV7-8	TRBJ1-1	few	-	TGTGCCAGCAGCTTAGATCAGGGGCCGCGTGAAGCTTTCTTT	CASSLDQGPREAFF
TRBV7-6	TRBJ2-1	few	-	TGTGCCAGCAGCTTAGATTGGGGCTCCTACAATGAGCAGTTCTTC	CASSLDWGSYNEQFF
TRBV4-1	TRBJ1-3	many	-	TGCGCCAGCAGCCAAGAAAAGTCTTTCTCTGGCAACACCATATATTTT	CASSQEKSFSGNTIYF
TRBV20-1	TRBJ2-7	few	-	TGCAGTGCTAGATTTTTTGGGGGGCCGTACTACGAGCAGTACTTC	CSARFFGGPYYEQYF
TRBV4-2	TRBJ1-6	few	TRBD1	TGTGCCAGCAGCCAGGAACAGGGGGGAAGGTCACCCCTCCACTTT	CASSQEQGGRSPLHF